This TCR beta chain was found in a study of beta chain features in type 1 diabetes (dated 2018 in TCRdb). Study-wide context: Mean age, gender distribution, total cell number and subset yield did not differ between patients and healthy donors. Across all samples, 107,917,701 sorted cells were examined, and cell number per subset correlated strongly with RNA yield. The study compared TCRB repertoires of sorted circulating CD4+ T cell subsets between recently diagnosed type 1 diabetes patients and matched healthy donors. Regulatory and stem cell-like memory subsets were isolated from only 8 patients and roughly 8 healthy donors, whereas naive and central memory subsets came from all 30 or so donors. The research as a whole found: PCR may preferentially amplify shorter templates, but because patient and control samples were amplified and corrected together, any resulting skew would affect both groups equally. Because cDNA rather than genomic DNA was sequenced, highly expressing activated cells could have been over-represented, although no difference in activation and CD3 levels was found between groups. Naive, central memory and regulatory TCRB repertoires appeared to be more alike among patients than among healthy donors. A moderate but significant shortening of TCRB CDR3 length was observed in type 1 diabetes patients in all four CD4+ subsets. Because small numbers of individuals were included in the HLA sub-analyses, any influence of HLA type on TCRB rearrangement was left unresolved. Patients with type 1 diabetes made fewer insertions and deleted more nucleotides at VDJ recombination sites, implying thymic rearrangement abnormalities.

From each donor, a single peripheral blood sample of about 110 mL on average was drawn into heparinised tubes. A BD FACSAria II was used to sort naive, central memory, regulatory and stem cell-like memory CD4+ T cells with a panel that included CD45RO, CCR7, CD25, CD127, CD95 and CD27. All sorted populations exceeded 95% purity. PBMCs were isolated right away by Lymphoprep density gradient centrifugation and were stained directly, without culture. To minimize batch effects, samples were stained and sorted in pairs, one healthy donor with one patient per experiment. A distance of 7 bases separates the germline ends of V and J, which lose 3 bases and 0 bases respectively. Looking up the germline V gene yields CDR1 SGHRS and CDR2 YFSETQ. The CDR3 measures 15 amino acids from cysteine to phenylalanine. CDR3 DNA only is kept here, 45 bases in frame from base 1. The entire isolated RNA was reverse transcribed using the High Capacity cDNA Reverse Transcription Kit, and thus expressed TCRB transcripts were sequenced. Naive, central memory and regulatory T cell samples underwent deep immunoSEQ sequencing, averaging approximately 3.3 million total reads per sample. Sorted cells were lysed in RLT buffer and RNA was extracted with DNase-treated RNeasy Micro or Mini kits, depending on cell number. To prevent cross-contamination, every cell subset was processed on its own, while patient and healthy donor samples were processed together. Using the immunoSEQ multiplex PCR, TCRB sequences were amplified from cDNA into 87-bp fragments spanning the CDR3 region. Amplicons were sequenced on the Illumina HiSeq platform. As for the authors' bioinformatics: Synthetic template baselines were used to correct PCR bias computationally, reads within Hamming distance 2 were collapsed, and singletons that could not be merged were discarded. By aligning reads against IMGT, V, D and J genes, CDR3 length, and insertions or deletions at six rearrangement sites were assigned. Within each subset, clonotype counts were normalized to the number of sorted cells before true diversity and Gini coefficients were calculated with the tcR R package. The overlap coefficient, calculated on TCRB nucleotide sequences, was used to quantify repertoire sharing. Out-of-frame TCRB sequences from naive cells were analyzed to stand in for the pre-selection repertoire. Here the immuneACCESS table is served through TCRdb, limited to in-frame sequences with V and J called. Missing clones are a known gap in these copies; in checked studies unresolved V genes cover under half, and the rest lacks a known reason. V and J calls and clone size are copied from that table; D and trimming were computed from the DNA. Here the sample has 640,000 or so clones; under 15% occur a single time. The ten most abundant clones make up 0.022% of the sample.

Regarding this clone: The clone's antigen remains unknown. The input lacks base qualities; no much larger clone sits a single base away.

The sequence derives from a man younger than 30 with type 1 diabetes. Sequencing was carried out using naive CD4+ T cells from blood. Interpreted using the paper, the cell subset or site label stands for: true naive CD4+ T cells. The receptor chain draws on TRBV5-1 and TRBJ2-6; the D gene lacks a confident call. The base sequence is TGCGCCAGCAGCTCACAGTCCTCTGGGGCCAACGTCCTGACTTTC. It translates to CASSSQSSGANVLTF.